This entry describes one T cell receptor (beta chain). In the original analysis: Amplification with reference gene primers provided the estimates of nucleated cell counts. Some clones are missing from TCRdb's copy, which holds only in-frame ones; the method was immunoSEQ multiplex PCR. The DNA gave D and trimming, while V, J and clone size come from that table. The table has roughly 70,000 clones, approximately 80% seen once. Looked up from germline, CDR1 is LGHNA and CDR2 is YSLEER. The CDR3 is 15 residues long. J was trimmed by 7 bases and V by 4 bases; bases with no gene match: 10. The sample originates from a study of blood T cell repertoires in COVID-19. Study background: Acute and convalescent COVID-19 samples came from the United States, Italy and Spain. The analysed material was cDNA or gDNA that came from T cells, B-cell-depleted T cells, or PBMCs.

Material: peripheral blood. V and J are TRBV4-3 and TRBJ2-4; 7 bases fit TRBD2. The sequence was collected from a man aged 70 or older who had recovered from COVID-19. The CDR3 DNA reads TGCGCCAGCAGCCTCCGGACTAGTCTCGATAACATTCAGTACTTC. This codes for CASSLRTSLDNIQYF.